Below are 3 T cell receptor beta chains sequenced from a single sample in a study of blood T cell repertoires in COVID-19. Sequenced by immunoSEQ multiplex PCR; TCRdb stores in-frame clones only, minus some. Counted here are 200,000 to 250,000 clones, about nine tenths occurring once; the ten biggest clones make up approximately 2.4%. The sequencing sample was made of peripheral blood. The source of these receptors is a man younger than 40 with COVID-19, enrolled during active disease.

The genes are TRBV6-6 and TRBJ2-5; maybe TRBD2 (6 bases). From germline, CDR1 is MNHNY and CDR2 SVGAGI (reference sequence). This CDR3 is 15 amino acids long. Trimming removed 3 bases at V and 5 bases at J, with 16 bases between. The CDR3 region is CASSYTSIGTETQYF. CDR3 DNA: TGTGCCAGCAGTTATACTAGCATCGGTACGGAGACCCAGTACTTC.

The chain combines TRBV24-1 with TRBJ2-3, with 11 bases fitting TRBD2. The CDR3 runs 15 residues. Germline V gene sequence: CDR1 KGHDR, CDR2 SFDVKD. Trimming cost V 4 bases and J 6 bases; bases outside gene matches: 5. The CDR3 loop is CATSDPRTSGDTQYF. CDR3 nucleotides: TGTGCCACCAGTGACCCCCGGACTAGCGGGGATACGCAGTATTTT.

This rearrangement joins TRBV7-9 to TRBJ1-1; D gene ambiguous. The ends were cut back, 4 bases at V and 7 bases at J, with 19 bases in the middle. Germline-derived CDR1 and CDR2 are SEHNR and FQNEAQ (reference sequence). CDR3 size: 15 residues. CDR3 in DNA: TGTGCCAGCAGCTCTAGGAGACGCGGGGAGGGTGAAGCTTTCTTT. Amino acids: CASSSRRRGEGEAFF.